This TCR beta chain came from a study of identical twins. Whole-study results and caveats: Abundant beta clonotypes from cord blood had fewer insertions, unlike memory repertoires, which showed none.

TCRdb independently ran MiXCR on the 5' RACE reads; one entry per CDR3 protein. The data contain approximately 700,000 distinct CDR3 sequences, 18% of them singletons. Only healthy Caucasians were enrolled as donors. This clonotype was observed a single time. What it recognizes is unknown. V dropped 3 bases and J dropped 7 bases, with 7 bases sitting between them. Germline-derived CDR1 and CDR2 are LNHDA and SQIVND (reference sequence). This CDR3 spans 11 amino acids. This sample was also put to use in a study of T cells expressing NK-cell markers. That work states: These clonotypes, the leaders elsewhere, also led the CD3+CD56-NKG2C+ fraction in a handful of donors.

The rearrangement uses TRBV19 and TRBJ2-7; no clear D. The sequenced sample was PBMCs. The receptor comes from a woman younger than 30 in good health. CDR3 bases: TGTGCCAGTAGTATCCGGACGGAGCAGTACTTC. Protein: CASSIRTEQYF. Combining the CDR3 with reference TRBV19 and TRBJ2-7 gives the whole variable domain DGGITQSPKYLFRKEGQNVTLSCEQNLNHDAMYWYRQDPGQGLRLIYYSQIVNDFQKGDIAEGYSVSREKKESFPLTVTSAQKNPTAFYLCASSIRTEQYFGPGTRLTVT.